This TCR beta chain is drawn from a study of shared clonotypes between healthy human individuals. Assay used: immunoSEQ multiplex PCR; TCRdb lists only in-frame clones, some missing. The table shows more than 550,000 clones, with about two thirds occurring only once. The V end lost 0 bases, the J end lost 0 bases, and 12 bases lay between the germline ends. Germline V CDR1 and CDR2: MGHRA, YSYEKL. This CDR3 spans 17 amino acids. The rearrangement joins TRBV4-1 to TRBJ2-4; possibly TRBD1 for D (6 bases). Material for sequencing was memory CD4+ T cells sorted from blood. Subset meaning: CD45RA-negative fraction. The receptor was derived from a woman under 40 in good health. The CDR3 sequence is CASSQDRGSLAKNIQYF. In DNA, the CDR3 is TGCGCCAGCAGCCAAGATAGGGGGTCACTAGCCAAAAACATTCAGTACTTC.